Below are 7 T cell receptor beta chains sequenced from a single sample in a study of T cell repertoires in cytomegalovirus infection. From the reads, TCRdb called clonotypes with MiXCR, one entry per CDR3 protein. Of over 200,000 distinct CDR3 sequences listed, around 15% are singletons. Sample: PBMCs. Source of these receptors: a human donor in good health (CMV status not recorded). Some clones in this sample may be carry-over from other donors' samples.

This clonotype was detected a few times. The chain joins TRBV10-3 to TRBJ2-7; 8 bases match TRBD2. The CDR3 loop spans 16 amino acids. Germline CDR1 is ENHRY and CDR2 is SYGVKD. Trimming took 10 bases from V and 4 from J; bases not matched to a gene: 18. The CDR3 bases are TGTGCCAGCTGCTGCTCCCTTCGGGGGGGGCTTTACGAGCAGTACTTC. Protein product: CASCCSLRGGLYEQYF.

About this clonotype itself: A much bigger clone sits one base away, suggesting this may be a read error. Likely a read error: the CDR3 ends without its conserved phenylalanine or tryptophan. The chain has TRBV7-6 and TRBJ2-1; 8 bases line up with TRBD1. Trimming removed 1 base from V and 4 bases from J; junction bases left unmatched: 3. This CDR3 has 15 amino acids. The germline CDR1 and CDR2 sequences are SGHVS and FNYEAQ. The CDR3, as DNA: TGTGCCAGCAGCTTAGAGACAGGGGATTACAATGAGCAGTTCGTC. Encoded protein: CASSLETGDYNEQFV.

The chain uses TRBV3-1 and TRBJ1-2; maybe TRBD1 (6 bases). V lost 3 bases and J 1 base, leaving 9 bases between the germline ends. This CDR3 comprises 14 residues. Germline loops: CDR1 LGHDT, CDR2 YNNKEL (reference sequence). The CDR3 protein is CASSHPGVNYGYTF. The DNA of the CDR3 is TGTGCCAGCAGCCATCCAGGGGTTAACTATGGCTACACCTTC.

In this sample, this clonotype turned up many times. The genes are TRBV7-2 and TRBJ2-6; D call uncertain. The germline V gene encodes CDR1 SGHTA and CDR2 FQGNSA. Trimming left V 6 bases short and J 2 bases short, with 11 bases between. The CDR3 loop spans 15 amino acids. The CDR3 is CASRSKLTGANVLTF. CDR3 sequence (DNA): TGTGCCAGCAGATCAAAACTTACTGGGGCCAACGTCCTGACTTTC.

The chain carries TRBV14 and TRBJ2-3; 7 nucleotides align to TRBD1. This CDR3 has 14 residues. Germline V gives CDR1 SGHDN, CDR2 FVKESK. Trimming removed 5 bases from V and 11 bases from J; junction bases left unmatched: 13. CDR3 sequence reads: CASSAVGQALGQYF. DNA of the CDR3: TGTGCCAGCAGCGCCGTCGGACAGGCCCTGGGGCAGTATTTT. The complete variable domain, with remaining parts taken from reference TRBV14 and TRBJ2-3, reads EAGVTQFPSHSVIEKGQTVTLRCDPISGHDNLYWYRRVMGKEIKFLLHFVKESKQDESGMPNNRFLAERTGGTYSTLKVQPAELEDSGVYFCASSAVGQALGQYFGPGTRLTVL.

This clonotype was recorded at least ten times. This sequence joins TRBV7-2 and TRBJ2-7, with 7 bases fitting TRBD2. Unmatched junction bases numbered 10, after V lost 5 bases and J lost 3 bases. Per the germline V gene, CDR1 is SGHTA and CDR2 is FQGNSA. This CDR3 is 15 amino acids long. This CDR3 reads CASSPAASGGYEQYF. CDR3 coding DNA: TGTGCCAGCAGCCCAGCCGCTAGCGGAGGCTACGAGCAGTACTTC.

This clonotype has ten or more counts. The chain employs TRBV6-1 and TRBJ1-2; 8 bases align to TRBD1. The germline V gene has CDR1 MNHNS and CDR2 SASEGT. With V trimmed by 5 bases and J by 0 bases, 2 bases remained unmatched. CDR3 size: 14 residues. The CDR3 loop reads CASSTGGANYGYTF. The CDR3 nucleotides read TGTGCCAGCAGTACAGGGGGAGCTAACTATGGCTACACCTTC.